This T cell receptor beta chain comes out of a study of radiotherapy plus CTLA-4 blockade in lung cancer. Study conclusions and caveats: Researchers report tumor-derived TCR clones expanding in blood after radiotherapy plus ipilimumab. Reports state that early shifts in blood T cell clones, with interferon-beta, best predicted response.

Regarding this clone: Antigen: not known.

The method was immunoSEQ multiplex PCR; TCRdb's version includes in-frame clones alone and lacks a portion of them. The table lists over 80,000 clones, around 82% of them singletons. Sequenced material: peripheral blood, taken from a patient treated with radiotherapy plus ipilimumab. The clonotype was recovered from a human donor with non-small cell lung cancer who had stable disease on radiotherapy plus ipilimumab.

CDR3 sequence: CASSPRRGGTGYLEQYF. The CDR3 DNA reads TGTGCCAGCAGCCCCCGGCGGGGGGGGACAGGGTACCTCGAGCAGTACTTC. This chain connects TRBV11-3 to TRBJ2-7; the D gene could be TRBD1 or TRBD2 (9 bases each). Trimming took 5 bases from V and 6 from J, leaving 26 bases between them. The CDR3 loop spans 17 amino acids. Germline CDR1 and CDR2: SGHNT and YENEEA. Together with reference TRBV11-3 and TRBJ2-7, the CDR3 gives the full variable domain: EAGVVQSPRYKIIEKKQPVAFWCNPISGHNTLYWYLQNLGQGPELLIRYENEEAVDDSQLPKDRFSAERLKGVDSTLKIQPAELGDSAVYLCASSPRRGGTGYLEQYFGPGTRLTVT.